The sequence of this T cell receptor beta chain was determined in a study of blood T cell repertoires in COVID-19. Produced via immunoSEQ multiplex PCR; TCRdb's table is partial and in-frame only. The sample contains approximately 220,000 clones, about 83% of which appear only once. Looked up from germline, CDR1 is GTSNPN and CDR2 is SVGIG (reference sequence). The CDR3 is 13 amino acids. Trimming cost V 3 bases and J 6 bases; bases outside gene matches: 7. Sequenced material: PBMCs or T cells enriched from blood (not recorded which). The source is a woman in her 50s who had been exposed to COVID-19. The J gene is TRBJ1-1, the V gene TRBV30; 7 bases agree with TRBD1. CDR3 loop: CAWRKTGSPEAFF. The CDR3 DNA follows: TGTGCCTGGAGAAAGACAGGGTCACCTGAAGCTTTCTTT.